The sequence of this T cell receptor (beta chain) was determined in a study of blood T cell repertoires in COVID-19. This clone was picked up one time. Sequencing was performed with immunoSEQ multiplex PCR; in TCRdb, only in-frame clones are kept and a portion is missing. The data contain some 70,000 clones, around 90% of them singletons. The CDR3 spans 15 residues. The germline V gene has CDR1 LGHDT and CDR2 YNNKEL (reference sequence). With V trimmed by 4 bases and J by 1 base, 4 bases remained unmatched. The V gene is TRBV3-1 (or the pseudogene TRBV3-2), the J gene TRBJ2-3, with TRBD2 matching 8 bases. The source is a human donor with active COVID-19. The donor label of this sample is uncertain. The material sequenced was peripheral blood. In DNA form, the CDR3 reads TGTGCCAGCAGCCCCAGAGCGGGGGGCACAGATACGCAGTATTTT. This sequence encodes CASSPRAGGTDTQYF.